Below are 3 T cell receptor beta chains sequenced from a single sample in a study of T cells in Graves' hyperthyroidism and ophthalmopathy. Researchers took RNA transcripts and amplified the TCR beta CDR3 regions from them. The HTBI set primed first-round TCR CDR3 RT-PCR. TCRdb called the multiplex PCR reads again in MiXCR, with one record for every CDR3 protein. The sample contains a few hundred thousand distinct CDR3 sequences, 15% of which appear only once. Sequenced material: blood. Receptors were obtained from a woman aged 55-70 years with Graves' ophthalmopathy.

Many counts were recorded for this clonotype. The V call is TRBV7-2, the J call TRBJ2-3; D is undetermined. Germline lookup yields CDR1 SGHTA and CDR2 FQGNSA. This CDR3 spans 13 amino acids. Trimming removed 5 bases from V and 2 bases from J, with 8 bases in between. The CDR3 spells CASSIGFTDTQYF. DNA for the CDR3: TGTGCCAGCAGCATAGGGTTCACAGATACGCAGTATTTT.

The chain is built from TRBV20-1 and TRBJ2-3; 10 nucleotides match TRBD2. The V gene's germline CDR1 is DFQATT and CDR2 SNEGSKA (reference sequence). The CDR3 spans 18 residues. Germline trimming cut 2 bases from V and 2 bases from J; bases unmatched to any gene: 13. The CDR3 nucleotides read TGCAGTGCTAGACGACTAGTAGCGGGAGGTTCCTTCACAGATACGCAGTATTTT. This codes for CSARRLVAGGSFTDTQYF.

This clonotype was observed many times. As DNA, the CDR3 is TGTGCCAGCAGTCCTCGACTGATACCCTACGAGCAGTACTTC. It specifies CASSPRLIPYEQYF. The chain links TRBV27 to TRBJ2-7; D is unresolved. This CDR3 has 14 residues. Between the trimmed V and J ends, which lost 5 bases and 2 bases, there was a span of 13 bases. The germline V gene has CDR1 MNHEY and CDR2 SMNVEV (reference sequence).